Below, 31 T cell receptor beta chains from the same sample are listed, as sequenced in a study of T cell responses to AZD1222 COVID-19 vaccine. Profiled with immunoSEQ multiplex PCR; TCRdb holds only in-frame clones, not every one. The sample shows 130,000 to 150,000 clones, about 90% of them seen only once. Sequences were derived from peripheral blood, sampled on day 0 of AZD1222 vaccination. The receptors were sampled from an adult in good health.

The genes are TRBV4-3 and TRBJ1-2, with 8 bases matching TRBD1. Germline CDR1 LGHNA, CDR2 YSLEER. This CDR3 is 16 amino acids long. The ends lost 0 bases at V and 2 bases at J; junction bases unmatched: 5. The CDR3 protein is CASSQDFGDRNYGYTF. In DNA form, the CDR3 reads TGCGCCAGCAGCCAAGATTTTGGGGACAGGAACTATGGCTACACCTTC.

The CDR3 DNA reads as TGTGCCAGCAGCCCTCTAGCGACCACCGGGGAGCTGTTTTTT. Translated: CASSPLATTGELFF. The rearrangement links TRBV6-2 or TRBV6-3 to TRBJ2-2; a possible D gene is TRBD2 (6 bases). Germline V gene sequence: CDR1 MNHEY, CDR2 SVGEGT. This CDR3 region has 14 residues. Trimming pared 6 bases from V and 4 bases from J, leaving 12 bases between.

V is TRBV27 and J is TRBJ1-6; D possibly corresponds to TRBD1 (5 bases). Trimming cost V 2 bases and J 5 bases, with 10 bases left between them. CDR3 length: 15 amino acids. Germline values: CDR1 MNHEY, CDR2 SMNVEV (reference sequence). CDR3 sequence reads: CASSLVLQDNSPLHF. The CDR3 DNA sequence: TGTGCCAGCAGTTTAGTGCTACAGGATAATTCACCCCTCCACTTT.

V gene TRBV28 combines with J gene TRBJ1-4; D is unclear. Germline CDR1 and CDR2: MDHEN and SYDVKM. V was pared by 1 base and J by 6 bases, with 6 bases between. The CDR3 is made up of 13 amino acids. The CDR3 region has the DNA TGTGCCAGCAGTTTATCGGAGGATGAAAAACTGTTTTTT. Its translation is CASSLSEDEKLFF. The full variable domain, rest sourced from reference TRBV28 and TRBJ1-4, is DVKVTQSSRYLVKRTGEKVFLECVQDMDHENMFWYRQDPGLGLRLIYFSYDVKMKEKGDIPEGYSVSREKKERFSLILESASTNQTSMYLCASSLSEDEKLFFGSGTQLSVL.

The gene calls are TRBV5-8 and TRBJ2-1; no reliable D call. The CDR3 totals 15 residues. Germline-derived CDR1 and CDR2 are SGHTS and YDEGEE. Trimming left V 1 base short and J 8 bases short, with 16 bases between. The CDR3 sequence: CASSLLGLSNDEQFF. CDR3 DNA: TGTGCCAGCAGCTTGCTTGGTTTGAGTAACGATGAGCAGTTCTTC.

This clone was seen a single time. The chain carries TRBV7-2 and TRBJ1-5, with D perhaps TRBD1 (5 bases). The CDR3 extends over 18 amino acids. Germline V lookup: CDR1 SGHTA, CDR2 FQGNSA. Trimming shortened V by 5 bases and J by 0 bases, and 20 bases separated the two germline ends. CDR3 coding DNA: TGTGCCAGCAGCCTCCGGGATGGAGGGGCCCATAGCAATCAGCCCCAGCATTTT. Amino acid sequence: CASSLRDGGAHSNQPQHF. Full variable domain (rest looked up from reference TRBV7-2 and TRBJ1-5): GAGVSQSPSNKVTEKGKDVELRCDPISGHTALYWYRQSLGQGLEFLIYFQGNSAPDKSGLPSDRFSAERTGGSVSTLTIQRTQQEDSAVYLCASSLRDGGAHSNQPQHFGDGTRLSIL.

The V gene is TRBV11-1, the J gene TRBJ2-5; D possibly corresponds to TRBD2 (6 bases). The CDR3 length is 13 residues. Trimming took 1 base from V and 7 from J, leaving 10 bases between them. Germline CDR1 is SGHAT and CDR2 is FQDESV (reference sequence). DNA for the CDR3: TGTGCCAGCAGCTTAGGGGGGGTGGCGACCCAGTACTTC. Its protein product is CASSLGGVATQYF.

The rearrangement uses TRBV19 and TRBJ1-2; the D gene is possibly TRBD1 (5 bases). CDR3 length: 14 amino acids. Germline V CDR1 and CDR2: LNHDA, SQIVND (reference sequence). The V end was cut by 1 base, the J end by 4 bases, with 10 bases between. The CDR3 is CASSIAGTLYGYTF. The CDR3 DNA sequence: TGTGCCAGTAGTATAGCGGGGACCCTCTATGGCTACACCTTC.

J is TRBJ1-2 and V is TRBV10-3; 7 bases line up with TRBD1. CDR3 length: 13 residues. V lost 2 bases to trimming and J lost 3 bases; unmatched junction nucleotides: 0. The germline gives CDR1 ENHRY, CDR2 SYGVKD. The CDR3 reads CAISEDRDYGYTF. The DNA of the CDR3 is TGTGCCATCAGTGAGGACAGGGACTATGGCTACACCTTC.

The CDR3 DNA sequence: TGTGCCAGCAGGGACAGCAACTATGGCTACACCTTC. This gives the protein CASRDSNYGYTF. The chain links TRBV9 to TRBJ1-2, with a possible D match to TRBD1 (6 bases). Germline loops: CDR1 SGDLS, CDR2 YYNGEE. The CDR3 runs 12 residues. The V gene lost 5 bases and the J gene lost 2 bases, with 7 bases spanning the gap. Using reference TRBV9 and TRBJ1-2 for the parts outside the CDR3, the full variable domain is DSGVTQTPKHLITATGQRVTLRCSPRSGDLSVYWYQQSLDQGLQFLIQYYNGEERAKGNILERFSAQQFPDLHSELNLSSLELGDSALYFCASRDSNYGYTFGSGTRLTVV.

The sample holds one count of this clone. The chain uses TRBV5-1 and TRBJ1-2, with TRBD1 matching over 7 bases. Germline V gene lookup returns CDR1 SGHRS and CDR2 YFSETQ. The CDR3 is 15 residues long. The ends lost 4 bases at V and 6 bases at J; junction bases unmatched: 12. CDR3 in DNA: TGCGCCAGCAGCCCATACCTACAGGGGATACATGGCTACACCTTC. Translating it yields CASSPYLQGIHGYTF.

This chain uses TRBV6-5 with TRBJ1-2, with D perhaps matching TRBD1 (5 bases). CDR1 MNHEY and CDR2 SVGAGI come from the germline V gene. V was cut by 7 bases and J by 4 bases, with 19 bases left in between. This CDR3 is 15 amino acids long. The CDR3, as DNA: TGTGCCAGCACCGACCCGGGGGTAGGCGGCTATGGCTACACCTTC. This encodes CASTDPGVGGYGYTF.

This chain connects TRBV4-3 to TRBJ2-1; 12 nucleotides line up with TRBD2. The CDR3 totals 17 residues. Trimming removed 1 base from V and 6 bases from J; junction bases left unmatched: 7. In germline, CDR1 is LGHNA, CDR2 YSLEER. Here the CDR3 DNA reads TGCGCCAGCAGCCAAGGACTAGCGGGGGCGCCGGGCAATGAGCAGTTCTTC. Its protein is CASSQGLAGAPGNEQFF.

V gene TRBV9 combines with J gene TRBJ2-3; D might be TRBD1 or TRBD2, each matching 5 bases. Germline values: CDR1 SGDLS, CDR2 YYNGEE. This CDR3 is 14 amino acids long. Trimming removed 10 bases at V and 3 bases at J, with 18 bases between. The CDR3 DNA reads TGTGCCTCACGGGACGAACGAGGGACAGATACGCAGTATTTT. This codes for CASRDERGTDTQYF.

In DNA form, the CDR3 reads TGCGCCAGCAGCCAAGTCAGCGGCAGACAAGAGACCCAGTACTTC. Translation: CASSQVSGRQETQYF. The chain joins TRBV4-3 to TRBJ2-5; the D gene is possibly TRBD2 (5 bases). CDR3 length equals 15 residues. Trimming took off 1 base at V and 2 bases at J, with 11 bases between the two ends. Per germline, CDR1 LGHNA and CDR2 YSLEER.

The chain has TRBV6-5 and TRBJ2-5; TRBD2 might be the D (5 bases). The length of the CDR3 is 14 residues. CDR1 MNHEY and CDR2 SVGAGI come from the germline V gene. V lost 8 bases and J lost 0, with 13 bases in between. This CDR3 is CASDKTGYQETQYF. For the CDR3, the DNA is TGTGCCAGCGACAAGACGGGGTACCAAGAGACCCAGTACTTC.

J is TRBJ1-3 and V is TRBV21-1. TRBV21-1 corresponds to a pseudogene. The CDR3 totals 15 residues. CDR3 sequence reads: CASSKVGGAGNTIYF. The CDR3 DNA sequence: TGTGCCAGCAGCAAGGTGGGGGGCGCTGGAAACACCATATATTTT.

The chain uses TRBV5-1 and TRBJ2-5; TRBD1 aligns across 8 bases. After removal of 0 bases from V and 5 bases from J, the junction contained 6 bases not matched to a gene. This CDR3 spans 15 amino acids. CDR1 and CDR2 from the germline V gene are SGHRS and YFSETQ. CDR3 residues: CASSLEARGHETQYF. CDR3 coding DNA: TGCGCCAGCAGCTTGGAAGCCAGGGGGCACGAGACCCAGTACTTC.

CDR3 nucleotide sequence: TGTGCCAGCAGGCCGAGCTCAGGGTACGGGGAGTATGGCTACACCTTC. It codes for CASRPSSGYGEYGYTF. V and J are TRBV6-4 and TRBJ1-2; tentative D call: TRBD1 (5 bases). V lost 6 bases and J 5 bases, leaving 22 bases between the germline ends. Germline assignment: CDR1 MRHNA and CDR2 SNTAGT. The CDR3 has 16 amino acids.

The V gene is TRBV5-5, the J gene TRBJ2-7; 8 nucleotides agree with TRBD1. V dropped 7 bases and J dropped 2; count of bases not matched to a gene: 2. There are 12 residues in the CDR3. Looked up from germline, CDR1 is SGHKS and CDR2 is YYEKEE (reference sequence). The CDR3: CASQGATYEQYF. The CDR3 DNA is TGTGCCAGCCAGGGGGCCACCTACGAGCAGTACTTC.

The rearrangement joins TRBV30 to TRBJ2-2, with TRBD2 identical over 9 bases. Looked up from germline, CDR1 is GTSNPN and CDR2 is SVGIG (reference sequence). V lost 8 bases and J lost 1; bases outside the gene matches: 11. The CDR3 has 16 amino acids. The CDR3 spells CARGGSSGENTGELFF. The CDR3 DNA reads TGTGCCCGTGGAGGATCTAGCGGGGAGAACACCGGGGAGCTGTTTTTT.

The V call is TRBV4-2, the J call TRBJ1-6; no definite D call. V lost 2 bases and J 2 bases, leaving 13 bases between the germline ends. Germline assignment: CDR1 LGHNA and CDR2 YNFKEQ. CDR3 length: 17 amino acids. Here the CDR3 reads CASSQLSQSPYNSPLHF. The DNA of the CDR3 is TGTGCCAGCAGCCAACTTAGCCAGAGCCCCTATAATTCACCCCTCCACTTT.

CDR3 coding DNA: TGTGCCAGCAGCGCCCCCGGGGCTGGAAACACCATATATTTT. Amino acids: CASSAPGAGNTIYF. V gene TRBV9 combines with J gene TRBJ1-3; D not resolved. Trimming shortened V by 3 bases and J by 2 bases, and 9 bases separated the two germline ends. This CDR3 comprises 14 residues. CDR1 and CDR2 (germline): SGDLS, YYNGEE.

CDR3 in amino acids: CASSPGPADQPQHF. The CDR3 DNA follows: TGTGCCAGCAGTCCGGGGCCCGCCGATCAGCCCCAGCATTTT. The genes are TRBV2 and TRBJ1-5; tentatively, D is TRBD1 (5 bases). Germline CDR1 is SNHLY and CDR2 is FYNNEI. The CDR3 covers 14 residues. Trimming took off 5 bases at V and 5 bases at J, with 13 bases between the two ends.

The chain carries TRBV6-5 and TRBJ1-4; a weak D match, TRBD1 (6 bases). The CDR3 consists of 15 residues. The germline V gene has CDR1 MNHEY and CDR2 SVGAGI. V dropped 4 bases and J dropped 2 bases, with 11 bases sitting between them. This CDR3 reads CASSLTGPTNEKLFF. In DNA form, the CDR3 reads TGTGCCAGCAGTTTGACAGGTCCCACTAATGAAAAACTGTTTTTT.

V is TRBV18 and J is TRBJ1-2; no clear D gene. Germline loops: CDR1 KGHSH, CDR2 LQKENI. Trimming removed 3 bases at V and 5 bases at J, with 19 bases between. The CDR3 consists of 16 residues. The CDR3 nucleotides read TGTGCCAGCTCACCCCTCGAGAGTGGAAGGGCTTATGGCTACACCTTC. Its translation is CASSPLESGRAYGYTF.

The genes are TRBV18 and TRBJ2-7; tentatively, D is TRBD1 (6 bases). CDR1 is KGHSH, CDR2 LQKENI, per germline. Trimming removed 3 bases from V and 6 bases from J, with 18 bases in between. CDR3 size: 15 residues. The chain's CDR3 is CASSPNRATGLEQYF. The DNA of the CDR3 is TGTGCCAGCTCACCGAACAGGGCAACGGGGCTCGAGCAGTACTTC.

The CDR3 sequence is CASSQSGWTNYGYTF. The CDR3 nucleotides are TGTGCCAGCAGCCAATCGGGATGGACAAACTATGGCTACACCTTC. The chain combines TRBV14 with TRBJ1-2, with D possibly being TRBD1 (5 bases). Germline V gene sequence: CDR1 SGHDN, CDR2 FVKESK. This CDR3 is built from 15 residues. The V gene lost 2 bases and the J gene lost 2 bases, with 12 bases spanning the gap.

This chain uses TRBV19 with TRBJ1-5; D might be TRBD1 (5 bases). With 5 bases removed from V and 8 bases from J, the gap between germline ends came to 10 bases. Germline CDR1 and CDR2: LNHDA and SQIVND (reference sequence). This CDR3 region has 12 residues. In DNA, the CDR3 is TGTGCCAGTAGTGGGGGAGTAGAGCCCCAGCATTTT. Translated, it gives CASSGGVEPQHF.

The V gene is TRBV10-3, the J gene TRBJ1-2; a possible D gene is TRBD1 (5 bases). CDR3 length: 13 amino acids. V lost 6 bases and J lost 5, with 13 bases in between. Per the germline V gene, CDR1 is ENHRY and CDR2 is SYGVKD. The CDR3 spells CAIRTGERYGYTF. The CDR3 DNA follows: TGTGCCATCAGAACAGGAGAACGGTATGGCTACACCTTC.

The gene calls are TRBV19 and TRBJ2-1, with unresolved D. Trimming left V 4 bases short and J 4 bases short, with 8 bases between. This CDR3 contains 13 residues. Germline V gives CDR1 LNHDA, CDR2 SQIVND (reference sequence). This CDR3 is CASSTPTYNEQFF. CDR3 in DNA: TGTGCCAGTAGTACCCCAACGTACAATGAGCAGTTCTTC.